The 28 T cell receptor beta chains presented below share a single source sample, sequenced in a study of CD4 and CD8 cells across lung adenocarcinoma regions. TCRdb passed the PCR reads through MiXCR, listing each CDR3 protein once. There are around 10,000 distinct CDR3 sequences in the sample; around half occur only once, and 25% to 35% lies in the top ten. Sequences were obtained from CD8+ T cells from the margin of a lung tumor. The receptor source for this set is a male donor with lung adenocarcinoma. The CD4 and CD8 labels of this study may be unreliable.

The J gene is TRBJ1-3, the V gene TRBV10-2; D is possibly TRBD1 (5 bases). Germline V lookup: CDR1 WSHSY, CDR2 SAAADI. The CDR3 has 14 amino acids. The germline V and J ends were trimmed by 3 bases and 4 bases, with 10 bases remaining between them. CDR3 in DNA: TGCGCCAGCAGTGACCGAAGGGGCGGAAACACCATATATTTT. Translating it yields CASSDRRGGNTIYF.

V is TRBV20-1 and J is TRBJ2-1, with D unclear. In germline, CDR1 is DFQATT, CDR2 SNEGSKA (reference sequence). CDR3 size: 12 residues. The ends were cut back, 7 bases at V and 5 bases at J, with 12 bases in the middle. The CDR3 here is CSVIGINNEQFF. The CDR3 nucleotides are TGCAGTGTTATTGGTATTAACAATGAGCAGTTCTTC.

In this sample, this clonotype turned up many times. The chain has TRBV27 and TRBJ2-1, with 9 bases matching TRBD2. The CDR3 has 16 amino acids. V dropped 6 bases and J dropped 6; count of bases not matched to a gene: 12. Germline V gene data show CDR1 as MNHEY and CDR2 as SMNVEV (reference sequence). The CDR3 region has the DNA TGTGCCAGCAGGAAGGCCGGCCTAGCGGGACGCAATGAGCAGTTCTTC. It encodes CASRKAGLAGRNEQFF.

V is TRBV11-2 and J is TRBJ1-1; perhaps TRBD1 as D (5 bases). The CDR3 runs 14 residues. Trimming shortened V by 5 bases and J by 6 bases, and 16 bases separated the two germline ends. Germline V lookup: CDR1 SGHAT, CDR2 FQNNGV. The CDR3 DNA follows: TGTGCCAGCAGCACAAGTTGGGGGGGGGCTGAAGCTTTCTTT. Translation: CASSTSWGGAEAFF.

The rearrangement links TRBV7-2 to TRBJ2-2; no clear D gene. Judging by the DNA end, TRBJ2-3 fits better; the J call may be wrong. This CDR3 spans 14 amino acids. Germline CDR1 SGHTA, CDR2 FQGNSA. The CDR3 region is CASTYLRSTEKQYF. In nucleotides, the CDR3 is TGTGCCAGCACCTACTTGAGGTCCACCGAGAAGCAGTATTTT.

V and J are TRBV27 and TRBJ2-1; D might be TRBD2 (6 bases). V was pared by 8 bases and J by 0 bases, with 20 bases between. The CDR3 contains 17 residues. Germline V gives CDR1 MNHEY, CDR2 SMNVEV (reference sequence). CDR3 in amino acids: CASLSGFHAFSYNEQFF. In DNA form, the CDR3 reads TGTGCCAGCCTAAGCGGGTTCCATGCCTTCTCCTACAATGAGCAGTTCTTC.

This chain links TRBV5-4 with TRBJ2-1, with D perhaps TRBD2 (7 bases). The CDR3 length is 17 residues. Per the germline V gene, CDR1 is SGHNT and CDR2 is YYREEE (reference sequence). Trimming removed 0 bases from V and 7 bases from J, with 20 bases in between. DNA for the CDR3: TGTGCCAGCAGCTTGGCTGCCGGGGGCGGGAGTACTAATGAGCAGTTCTTC. It specifies CASSLAAGGGSTNEQFF.

Comment on this clonotype: Germline and junction disagree at one end, which may indicate a read error. The chain couples TRBV6-1 to TRBJ2-2; D is unresolved. CDR3 length equals 14 residues. From germline, CDR1 is MNHNS and CDR2 SASEGT. CDR3 nucleotide sequence: TGTGCCAGCAGCCATAGAGAGTTCACCGGTGAGCTGTATTTT. This encodes CASSHREFTGELYF.

The sample holds one count of this clonotype. It may be a read error: a sequence one base away is much more abundant. The chain is built from TRBV12-3 or TRBV12-4 and TRBJ2-1; possibly TRBD2 for D (6 bases). Matching the DNA end better, TRBJ2-5 makes the J call doubtful. The CDR3 totals 15 residues. The CDR3 region is CANSGGRAEGETQYF. CDR3 in DNA: TGTGCCAACAGCGGTGGTAGGGCGGAGGGGGAGACCCAGTACTTC.

This clonotype was observed a handful of times. This rearrangement joins TRBV25-1 to TRBJ2-3; 8 positions match TRBD2. The CDR3 loop spans 14 amino acids. J gave up 5 bases and V 3 bases, and 4 bases lay outside the gene matches. Germline CDR1 is MGHDK and CDR2 is SYGVNS. The CDR3 here is CASSDGRAIDTQYF. In nucleotides, the CDR3 is TGTGCCAGCAGTGACGGGAGGGCCATAGATACGCAGTATTTT.

V usage is TRBV7-2 and J usage is TRBJ2-1; TRBD2 matches 8 bases. CDR3 length: 19 amino acids. J lost 0 bases, V lost 0 bases, and 10 bases had no gene match. Germline assignment: CDR1 SGHTA and CDR2 FQGNSA. This chain's CDR3 is CASSLARLGGRSSYNEQFF. CDR3 nucleotides: TGTGCCAGCAGCTTAGCGCGTCTGGGCGGGAGGAGCTCCTACAATGAGCAGTTCTTC.

The V call is TRBV27, the J call TRBJ2-1; 8 nucleotides line up with TRBD2. The CDR3 consists of 16 residues. Trimming at V came to 3 bases and at J to 9 bases, leaving 13 bases not matched to a gene. Looked up from germline, CDR1 is MNHEY and CDR2 is SMNVEV (reference sequence). The DNA for the CDR3 is TGTGCCAGCAGTTTTTCAGCGGGGGATAATCCGGGTGAGCAGTTCTTC. It specifies CASSFSAGDNPGEQFF.

This clonotype was detected many times. The chain carries TRBV15 and TRBJ2-1; tentative D call: TRBD1 (5 bases). The CDR3 extends over 15 amino acids. Germline lookup yields CDR1 LNHNV and CDR2 YYDKDF (reference sequence). Trimming removed 7 bases at V and 5 bases at J, with 18 bases between. The CDR3 coding sequence is TGTGCCACCAAAGAGCAGGGTTTGGGGCACAATGAGCAGTTCTTC. Protein product: CATKEQGLGHNEQFF.

As to this clonotype: Germline is not matched at one junction end, which may reflect a read error. The J gene is TRBJ2-6, the V gene TRBV25-1; maybe TRBD2 (7 bases). The CDR3 runs 20 residues. Germline lookup yields CDR1 MGHDK and CDR2 SYGVNS. CDR3 coding DNA: TGTGCCAGCAGTGACCTTAATACACCGGGGGGCCCTCAGTGGGCCAACGACCAGAATTTC. This gives the protein CASSDLNTPGGPQWANDQNF.

V and J are TRBV6-2 or TRBV6-3 and TRBJ2-7; perhaps TRBD2 as D (6 bases). This CDR3 region has 17 residues. The germline V gene has CDR1 MNHEY and CDR2 SVGEGT. V gave up 7 bases and J gave up 5 bases, with 27 bases separating them. CDR3 sequence (DNA): TGTGCCAGCACCCCACCGAGTCAGAGGAGGGTGCAGCACGAGCAGTACTTC. This translates into CASTPPSQRRVQHEQYF.

The rearrangement links TRBV6-1 to TRBJ2-2, with D possibly called TRBD1 or TRBD2 (5 bases each). Matching the DNA end better, TRBJ2-3 makes the J call doubtful. Germline V lookup: CDR1 MNHNS, CDR2 SASEGT. CDR3 length: 13 amino acids. The CDR3: CASRTIGTGEQYF. CDR3 coding DNA: TGTGCCAGCCGCACTATCGGGACCGGGGAGCAGTATTTT.

The rearrangement uses TRBV7-8 and TRBJ2-2; D is uncertain. This CDR3 has 14 residues. The V end lost 3 bases, the J end lost 6 bases, and 11 bases lay between the germline ends. CDR1 is SGHVS and CDR2 is FQNEAQ in the germline V gene. DNA of the CDR3: TGTGCCAGCAGCTTCGTGAAGGGTTCCGGGGAGCTGTTTTTT. This encodes CASSFVKGSGELFF.

J is TRBJ2-2 and V is TRBV12-3 or TRBV12-4; a weak D match, TRBD1 (5 bases). The CDR3 runs 15 residues. V gave up 5 bases and J gave up 7 bases, with 17 bases separating them. CDR3 DNA: TGTGCCAGCAGTGGGTGGGGCGGAGAGATCGGGGAGCTGTTTTTT. Encoded protein: CASSGWGGEIGELFF.

The chain recombines TRBV20-1 with TRBJ2-2, with a tentative D call TRBD2 (5 bases). The germline V gene has CDR1 DFQATT and CDR2 SNEGSKA (reference sequence). The CDR3 length is 12 residues. V lost 6 bases and J 6 bases, leaving 11 bases between the germline ends. CDR3 amino acids: CSARGSAGELFF. DNA for the CDR3: TGCAGTGCCCGCGGGTCCGCCGGGGAGCTGTTTTTT.

This clonotype came up many times. The chain couples TRBV7-9 to TRBJ2-2; D not certain. CDR1 and CDR2 from the germline V gene are SEHNR and FQNEAQ (reference sequence). The CDR3 runs to 15 residues. V lost 10 bases and J 4 bases, leaving 19 bases between the germline ends. CDR3 DNA sequence: TGTGCCACCATACCATCTAGTGTACTCACCGGGGAGCTGTTTTTT. Translating gives CATIPSSVLTGELFF.

The gene calls are TRBV28 and TRBJ2-2; perhaps TRBD2 as D (6 bases). CDR3 length: 14 amino acids. Germline V gene sequence: CDR1 MDHEN, CDR2 SYDVKM. The V end was cut by 7 bases, the J end by 2 bases, with 11 bases between. CDR3 sequence: CASIRRGNTGELFF. CDR3 coding DNA: TGTGCCAGCATCCGGCGGGGAAACACCGGGGAGCTGTTTTTT.

J is TRBJ2-3 and V is TRBV7-2; D is undetermined. The germline V gene has CDR1 SGHTA and CDR2 FQGNSA. The CDR3 sequence is 12 residues long. Trimming removed 0 bases from V and 3 bases from J, with 1 base in between. The CDR3 DNA reads as TGTGCCAGCAGCTTAGCTACAGATACGCAGTATTTT. Its translation is CASSLATDTQYF.

The chain carries TRBV15 and TRBJ2-5; D call uncertain. V lost 5 bases to trimming and J lost 0 bases, with 7 bases between them. CDR1 and CDR2 (germline): LNHNV, YYDKDF (reference sequence). CDR3 length equals 13 residues. This chain's CDR3 is CATSSRYQETQYF. The CDR3 DNA is TGTGCCACCAGCTCGAGGTACCAAGAGACCCAGTACTTC.

The chain links TRBV19 to TRBJ2-3; D call uncertain. The CDR3 length is 13 residues. V was cut by 8 bases and J by 0 bases, with 9 bases left in between. Germline assignment: CDR1 LNHDA and CDR2 SQIVND (reference sequence). The CDR3 DNA is TGTGCCAGTGAAACAGCTAGCACAGATACGCAGTATTTT. It encodes CASETASTDTQYF.

The chain uses TRBV25-1 and TRBJ2-5, with TRBD2 matching over 7 bases. CDR1 is MGHDK, CDR2 SYGVNS, per germline. The CDR3 extends over 16 amino acids. The J segment lost 2 bases and the V segment lost 6 bases, leaving 12 bases of the junction unmatched. This chain's CDR3 is CASSPMGGGSQETQYF. In DNA, the CDR3 is TGTGCCAGCAGCCCTATGGGGGGGGGTTCGCAAGAGACCCAGTACTTC.

Points on this clonotype: The junction departs from germline at one end; a sequencing error may be responsible. The chain has TRBV6-1 and TRBJ2-1; D gene uncertain. Germline-derived CDR1 and CDR2 are MNHNS and SASEGT. This CDR3 spans 15 amino acids. In DNA form, the CDR3 reads TGTGCCAGCGGGGTGGCGGTGTCATGCAAAAATGCGCAGTATTTC. Protein sequence: CASGVAVSCKNAQYF.

About this clonotype itself: The junction does not match germline at one end; this may be a read error. The rearrangement links TRBV10-3 to TRBJ2-1; D is possibly TRBD1 (6 bases). There are 15 residues in the CDR3. Germline CDR1 reads ENHRY; CDR2 reads SYGVKD. As DNA, the CDR3 is TGTGCCATGAGAGACCAGAGGGGGAGCACGAATACGCAGTTTTTC. Its translation: CAMRDQRGSTNTQFF.

The V gene is TRBV7-2, the J gene TRBJ2-1; D possibly corresponds to TRBD2 (6 bases). The V end lost 3 bases, the J end lost 10 bases, and 16 bases lay between the germline ends. The CDR3 spans 14 residues. Germline assignment: CDR1 SGHTA and CDR2 FQGNSA. The CDR3 loop is CASSLGGWSYEQFF. CDR3 in DNA: TGTGCCAGCAGCTTGGGGGGATGGTCCTACGAGCAGTTCTTC. The whole variable domain, filled in from reference TRBV7-2 and TRBJ2-1, reads GAGVSQSPSNKVTEKGKDVELRCDPISGHTALYWYRQSLGQGLEFLIYFQGNSAPDKSGLPSDRFSAERTGGSVSTLTIQRTQQEDSAVYLCASSLGGWSYEQFFGPGTRLTVL.